Presented here are 20 T cell receptor beta chains from one specimen sequenced in a study of blood T cell repertoires in COVID-19. Clones were read by immunoSEQ multiplex PCR, and TCRdb kept only the in-frame ones, dropping some. The sample carries 90,000 to 120,000 clones, 65% to 80% recorded once. The sample consisted of peripheral blood. The source is an older man with active or convalescent COVID-19.

In its sample, this clone was seen a few times. This chain links TRBV25-1 with TRBJ1-6; 7 bases line up with TRBD1. After removal of 4 bases from V and 8 bases from J, the junction contained 8 bases not matched to a gene. Germline CDR1 and CDR2: MGHDK and SYGVNS. The CDR3 loop spans 15 amino acids. The CDR3 sequence is CASSGAKGAYSPLHF. The CDR3 DNA sequence: TGTGCCAGCAGTGGTGCGAAGGGGGCGTATTCACCCCTCCACTTT.

The V gene is TRBV5-4, the J gene TRBJ2-1; 8 nucleotides match TRBD2. This CDR3 is built from 15 residues. V shed 1 base, J shed 5 bases, and the junction held 5 bases outside the gene matches. Germline CDR1 reads SGHNT; CDR2 reads YYREEE (reference sequence). CDR3 amino acids: CASSLQRGTNNEQFF. Written as DNA, the CDR3 is TGTGCCAGCAGCTTGCAGCGGGGGACAAACAATGAGCAGTTCTTC.

The chain has TRBV29-1 and TRBJ2-7; 11 bases are shared with TRBD2. After removal of 3 bases from V and 4 bases from J, the junction contained 5 bases not matched to a gene. Germline values: CDR1 SQVTM, CDR2 ANQGSEA. The CDR3 sequence is 14 residues long. The CDR3 nucleotides are TGCAGCGTTGAGGGACTAGCGGACTCTTACGAGCAGTACTTC. Translation gives CSVEGLADSYEQYF.

The chain has TRBV5-8 and TRBJ1-2; D is perhaps TRBD1 (6 bases). The CDR3 runs 13 residues. V dropped 5 bases and J dropped 1 base, with 9 bases sitting between them. The germline CDR1 and CDR2 sequences are SGHTS and YDEGEE. CDR3 protein: CASRDRSNYGYTF. The CDR3 coding sequence is TGTGCCAGCAGAGACAGGAGTAACTATGGCTACACCTTC.

This clone showed up just once. The chain combines TRBV5-4 with TRBJ1-3; weak D call: TRBD1 (6 bases). Germline V gene lookup returns CDR1 SGHNT and CDR2 YYREEE (reference sequence). V lost 2 bases and J 2 bases, leaving 14 bases between the germline ends. The length of the CDR3 is 16 residues. The CDR3 nucleotides are TGTGCCAGCAGCTTAACAGGGCCTCTGACTGGAAACACCATATATTTT. Translated: CASSLTGPLTGNTIYF.

This sequence joins TRBV5-8 and TRBJ1-2; 8 bases agree with TRBD1. Per germline, CDR1 SGHTS and CDR2 YDEGEE. Trimming at V came to 4 bases and at J to 2 bases, leaving 4 bases not matched to a gene. The CDR3 consists of 14 residues. CDR3: CASSLRTGNYGYTF. CDR3 sequence (DNA): TGTGCCAGCAGCCTCCGGACAGGGAACTATGGCTACACCTTC.

The chain couples TRBV7-8 to TRBJ1-5, with 7 positions matching TRBD1. The germline gives CDR1 SGHVS, CDR2 FQNEAQ. After removal of 1 base from V and 4 bases from J, the junction contained 7 bases not matched to a gene. This CDR3 spans 16 amino acids. The CDR3 DNA reads TGTGCCAGCAGCTTAGGGACAGGTAGGGGGAATCAGCCCCAGCATTTT. This gives the protein CASSLGTGRGNQPQHF.

The chain has TRBV18 and TRBJ2-1; TRBD2 is a possible D gene (5 bases). CDR3 length: 18 residues. Germline lookup yields CDR1 KGHSH and CDR2 LQKENI. V was cut by 3 bases and J by 4 bases, with 22 bases left in between. The CDR3 DNA is TGTGCCAGCTCACCTACCGGGGTGGCGTCCAACTCGTACAATGAGCAGTTCTTC. Protein: CASSPTGVASNSYNEQFF.

The chain joins TRBV12-2 to TRBJ2-3; the tabulated D call, TRBD2, remains unverified against the DNA. TRBV12-2 is shown as a pseudogene. CDR3 length equals 17 residues. DNA of the CDR3: TGTGCAAGTCGCTTAGGGGGGACTAGCGGGAGGGCAGATACGCAGTATTTT. Translated: CASRLGGTSGRADTQYF.

This chain uses TRBV5-1 with TRBJ2-5; 12 nucleotides line up with TRBD2. The CDR3 contains 16 residues. The V gene's germline CDR1 is SGHRS and CDR2 YFSETQ. V shed 4 bases, J shed 4 bases, and the junction held 8 bases outside the gene matches. This chain's CDR3 is CASSRTTSGSGETQYF. The CDR3 coding sequence is TGCGCCAGCAGCCGAACGACTAGCGGGAGCGGAGAGACCCAGTACTTC. Together with reference TRBV5-1 and TRBJ2-5, the CDR3 gives the full variable domain: KAGVTQTPRYLIKTRGQQVTLSCSPISGHRSVSWYQQTPGQGLQFLFEYFSETQRNKGNFPGRFSGRQFSNSRSEMNVSTLELGDSALYLCASSRTTSGSGETQYFGPGTRLLVL.

The chain carries TRBV10-3 and TRBJ1-4; weak D call: TRBD1 (5 bases). Trimming removed 3 bases at V and 0 bases at J, with 11 bases between. Germline V gene sequence: CDR1 ENHRY, CDR2 SYGVKD. This CDR3 spans 16 amino acids. In DNA, the CDR3 is TGTGCCATCAGTGATCAGGGATCTGCAACTAATGAAAAACTGTTTTTT. It specifies CAISDQGSATNEKLFF.

The chain combines TRBV5-6 with TRBJ1-1; D ambiguous. CDR3 length equals 14 residues. V lost 2 bases to trimming and J lost 3 bases, with 11 bases between them. Germline values: CDR1 SGHDT, CDR2 YYEEEE. DNA of the CDR3: TGTGCCAGCAGCTTAATTTCGTCGGACACTGAAGCTTTCTTT. Translating it yields CASSLISSDTEAFF.

The genes are TRBV7-9 and TRBJ1-3; D not resolved. The germline V gene has CDR1 SEHNR and CDR2 FQNEAQ (reference sequence). The V end lost 3 bases, the J end lost 4 bases, and 13 bases lay between the germline ends. The length of the CDR3 is 15 residues. The CDR3 is CASSFKSAIGNTIYF. CDR3 DNA sequence: TGTGCCAGCAGCTTTAAGTCCGCGATCGGAAACACCATATATTTT. Full variable domain (remainder filled in from reference TRBV7-9 and TRBJ1-3): DTGVSQNPRHKITKRGQNVTFRCDPISEHNRLYWYRQTLGQGPEFLTYFQNEAQLEKSRLLSDRFSAERPKGSFSTLEIQRTEQGDSAMYLCASSFKSAIGNTIYFGEGSWLTVV.

Here the CDR3 reads CAWSPGRVYYGYTF. CDR3 sequence (DNA): TGTGCCTGGAGTCCCGGCAGGGTGTACTATGGCTACACCTTC. The V and J genes are TRBV30 and TRBJ1-2; a possible D gene is TRBD1 (5 bases). V dropped 2 bases and J dropped 3 bases, with 13 bases sitting between them. CDR1 and CDR2 from the germline V gene are GTSNPN and SVGIG (reference sequence). This CDR3 spans 14 amino acids.

This clone was found once. V usage is TRBV24-1 and J usage is TRBJ2-3, with TRBD1 as a possible D gene (6 bases). The germline V gene has CDR1 KGHDR and CDR2 SFDVKD. This CDR3 is built from 14 residues. The V gene lost 6 bases and the J gene lost 6 bases, with 15 bases spanning the gap. This CDR3 is CATSTVAQGDTQYF. In DNA, the CDR3 is TGTGCCACCAGTACGGTCGCCCAGGGGGATACGCAGTATTTT.

This clone was found once. The chain uses TRBV11-3 and TRBJ2-3; 16 bases match TRBD2. Germline V gene sequence: CDR1 SGHNT, CDR2 YENEEA. The junction had 6 bases not matched to a gene; V was cut back by 5 bases and J by 4 bases. There are 17 residues in the CDR3. CDR3 region: CASSQGLAGGPPDTQYF. In DNA form, the CDR3 reads TGTGCCAGCAGCCAGGGACTAGCGGGGGGGCCCCCAGATACGCAGTATTTT.

There are many counts of this clone. This rearrangement joins TRBV6-5 to TRBJ2-7, with D possibly matching TRBD1 (6 bases). V lost 10 bases, J lost 2 bases, and 12 bases lay in between. Germline loops: CDR1 MNHEY, CDR2 SVGAGI. The CDR3 loop spans 12 amino acids. The CDR3 is CAIQGLAYEQYF. The CDR3 nucleotides are TGTGCCATCCAGGGGTTAGCCTACGAGCAGTACTTC.

This clone has just a few counts. CDR3 region: CASSHFRDRGGNTIYF. CDR3 nucleotide sequence: TGCGCCAGCAGCCACTTCCGGGACAGGGGTGGAAACACCATATATTTT. The rearrangement joins TRBV4-1 to TRBJ1-3; the match to TRBD1 covers 10 bases. The CDR3 is 16 amino acids. With V trimmed by 3 bases and J by 3 bases, 5 bases remained unmatched. Germline assignment: CDR1 MGHRA and CDR2 YSYEKL.

The J gene is TRBJ1-2, the V gene TRBV5-1; 9 positions agree with TRBD1. The CDR3 contains 14 residues. V shed 2 bases and J 8 bases; nucleotides not matched to a gene: 7. The V gene's germline CDR1 is SGHRS and CDR2 YFSETQ. CDR3 DNA: TGCGCCAGCAGCTTCGGACAGGGGAGAAGCGGCTACACCTTC. Encoded protein: CASSFGQGRSGYTF.

V usage is TRBV18 and J usage is TRBJ1-4; the match to TRBD1 covers 12 bases. The germline CDR1 and CDR2 sequences are KGHSH and LQKENI. Trimming took 2 bases from V and 5 from J; bases not matched to a gene: 9. The CDR3 runs to 18 residues. This CDR3 is CASSPGGQGARRNEKLFF. The CDR3 nucleotides read TGTGCCAGCTCACCAGGGGGACAGGGGGCGAGGAGAAATGAAAAACTGTTTTTT.